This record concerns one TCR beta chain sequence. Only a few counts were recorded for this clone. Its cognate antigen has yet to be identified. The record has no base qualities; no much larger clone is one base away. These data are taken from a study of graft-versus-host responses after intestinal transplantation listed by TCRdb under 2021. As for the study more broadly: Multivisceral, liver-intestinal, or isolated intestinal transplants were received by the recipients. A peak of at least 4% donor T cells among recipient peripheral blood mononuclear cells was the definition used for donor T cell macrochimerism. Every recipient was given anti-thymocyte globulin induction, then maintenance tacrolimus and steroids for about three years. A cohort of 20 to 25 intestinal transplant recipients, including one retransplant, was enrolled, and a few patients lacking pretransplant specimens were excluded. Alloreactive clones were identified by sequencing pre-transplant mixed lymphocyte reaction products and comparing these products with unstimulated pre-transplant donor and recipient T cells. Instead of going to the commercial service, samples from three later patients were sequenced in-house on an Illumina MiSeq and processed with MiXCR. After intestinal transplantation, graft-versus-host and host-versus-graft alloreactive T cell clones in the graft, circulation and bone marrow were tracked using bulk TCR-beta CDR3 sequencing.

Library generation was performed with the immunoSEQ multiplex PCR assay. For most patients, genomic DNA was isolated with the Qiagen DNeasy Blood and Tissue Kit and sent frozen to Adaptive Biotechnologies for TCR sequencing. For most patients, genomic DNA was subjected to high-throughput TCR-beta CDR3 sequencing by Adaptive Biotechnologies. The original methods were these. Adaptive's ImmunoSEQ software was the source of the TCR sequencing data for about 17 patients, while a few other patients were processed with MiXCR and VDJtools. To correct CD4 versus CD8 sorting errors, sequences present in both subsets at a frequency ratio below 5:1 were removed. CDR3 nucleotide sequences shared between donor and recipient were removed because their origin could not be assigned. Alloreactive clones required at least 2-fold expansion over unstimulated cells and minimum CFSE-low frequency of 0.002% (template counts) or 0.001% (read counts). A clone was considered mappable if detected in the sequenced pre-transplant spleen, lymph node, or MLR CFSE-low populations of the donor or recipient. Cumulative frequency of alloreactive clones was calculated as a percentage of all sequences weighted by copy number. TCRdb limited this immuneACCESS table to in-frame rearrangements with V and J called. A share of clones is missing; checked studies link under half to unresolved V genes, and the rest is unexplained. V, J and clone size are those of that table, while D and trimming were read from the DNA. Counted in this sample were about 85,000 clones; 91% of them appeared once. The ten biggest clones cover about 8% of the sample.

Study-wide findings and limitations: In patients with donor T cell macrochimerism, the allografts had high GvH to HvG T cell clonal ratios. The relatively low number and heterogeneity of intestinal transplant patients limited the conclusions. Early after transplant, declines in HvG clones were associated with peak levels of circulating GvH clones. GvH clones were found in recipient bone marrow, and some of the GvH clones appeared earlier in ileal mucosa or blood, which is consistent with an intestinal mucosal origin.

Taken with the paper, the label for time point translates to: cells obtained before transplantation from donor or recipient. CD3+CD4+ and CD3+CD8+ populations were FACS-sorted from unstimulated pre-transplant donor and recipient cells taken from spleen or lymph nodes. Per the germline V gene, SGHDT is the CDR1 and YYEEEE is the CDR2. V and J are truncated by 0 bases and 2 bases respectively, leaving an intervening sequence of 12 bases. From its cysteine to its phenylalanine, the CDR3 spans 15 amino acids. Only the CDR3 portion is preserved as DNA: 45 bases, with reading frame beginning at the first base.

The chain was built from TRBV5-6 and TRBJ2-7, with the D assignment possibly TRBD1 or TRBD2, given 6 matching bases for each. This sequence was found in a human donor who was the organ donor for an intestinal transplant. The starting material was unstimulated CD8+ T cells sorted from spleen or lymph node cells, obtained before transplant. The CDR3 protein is CASSLDGGTTYEQYF. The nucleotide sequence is TGTGCCAGCAGCTTGGACGGCGGGACAACCTACGAGCAGTACTTC.